Sequencing of this T cell receptor (beta chain) was carried out in a study of shared clonotypes between healthy human individuals. Notes on the study in general: The four-donor shared clonotypes exceeded non-shared clonotypes in generation probability, with non-shared ones scoring lower.

Germline CDR1 and CDR2: SGHKS and YYEKEE (reference sequence). The V segment lost 4 bases and the J segment 6 bases; nucleotides outside the gene matches: 5. This CDR3 region has 14 residues. As concerns this clone: What it binds is not known.

A split of CD4+ cells into CD45RA+ naive and CD45RA-negative memory subsets was performed. Several immunoSEQ plates held equal portions of the genomic DNA taken from each subset. Measured with immunoSEQ multiplex PCR; TCRdb has only the in-frame clones, and not every one. The table lists under 2.5 million clones, 85% to 95% of them singletons. The sample comprised naive CD4+ T cells from PBMCs. Subset in this sample: CD45RA+ positively selected. This TCR derives from a man aged 18 to 30 in good health. Some clones in this sample may be carry-over from other donors' samples. This chain connects TRBV5-5 to TRBJ1-2; TRBD1 agrees at 11 bases. The CDR3 bases are TGTGCCAGCAGCCTTAGGACAGGGGGCGATGGCTACACCTTC. Translating gives CASSLRTGGDGYTF. Drawing the rest from reference TRBV5-5 and TRBJ1-2, the complete variable domain is DAGVTQSPTHLIKTRGQQVTLRCSPISGHKSVSWYQQVLGQGPQFIFQYYEKEERGRGNFPDRFSARQFPNYSSELNVNALLLGDSALYLCASSLRTGGDGYTFGSGTRLTVV.